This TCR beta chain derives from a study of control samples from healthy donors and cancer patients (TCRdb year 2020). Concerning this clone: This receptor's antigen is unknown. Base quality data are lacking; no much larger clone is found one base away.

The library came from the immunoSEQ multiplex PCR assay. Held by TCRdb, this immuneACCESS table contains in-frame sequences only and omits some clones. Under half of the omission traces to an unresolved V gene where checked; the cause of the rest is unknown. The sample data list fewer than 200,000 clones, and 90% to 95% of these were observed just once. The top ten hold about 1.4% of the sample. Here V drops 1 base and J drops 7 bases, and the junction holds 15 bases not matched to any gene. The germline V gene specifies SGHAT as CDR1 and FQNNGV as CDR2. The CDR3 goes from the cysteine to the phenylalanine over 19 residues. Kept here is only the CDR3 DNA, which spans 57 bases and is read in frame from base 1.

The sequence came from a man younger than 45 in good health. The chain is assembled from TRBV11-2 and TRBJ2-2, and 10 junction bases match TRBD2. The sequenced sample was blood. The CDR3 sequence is CASSLVPFFTSGNHGELFF. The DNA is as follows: TGTGCCAGCAGCTTAGTACCGTTTTTTACTAGCGGGAATCACGGGGAGCTGTTTTTT. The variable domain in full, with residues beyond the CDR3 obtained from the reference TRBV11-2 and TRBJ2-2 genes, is EAGVAQSPRYKIIEKRQSVAFWCNPISGHATLYWYQQILGQGPKLLIQFQNNGVVDDSQLPKDRFSAERLKGVDSTLKIQPAKLEDSAVYLCASSLVPFFTSGNHGELFFGEGSRLTVL.